One sample yielded the 5 T cell receptor beta chains listed below, sequenced in a study of blood T cells in healthy people across ages. The second PCR ran about 6 to 11 cycles with a sample-barcoded 5' primer and J-beta primers. TCRdb analysed the 5' RACE reads with MiXCR anew, one entry per CDR3 protein. The sample has some 800,000 distinct CDR3 sequences, more than 40% seen once. Sequenced: blood. The origin of the receptors is a man in his sixties in good health.

The chain links TRBV18 to TRBJ2-7; 9 bases align to TRBD2. Germline assignment: CDR1 KGHSH and CDR2 LQKENI. This CDR3 has 15 residues. The J segment lost 2 bases and the V segment lost 3 bases, leaving 5 bases of the junction unmatched. The DNA for the CDR3 is TGTGCCAGCTCACCCCGCGGGGGGGGTGCCTACGAGCAGTACTTC. It translates to CASSPRGGGAYEQYF.

This clonotype was detected ten times or more. This chain links TRBV4-3 with TRBJ2-1; weak D call: TRBD1 (5 bases). The germline V gene has CDR1 LGHNA and CDR2 YSLEER. V lost 1 base to trimming and J lost 6 bases, with 10 bases between them. The CDR3 covers 14 residues. CDR3 in DNA: TGCGCCAGCAGCCAAGCCCCCAGGGTCAATGAGCAGTTCTTC. This encodes CASSQAPRVNEQFF.

This clonotype was found once. Since the CDR3 does not end with the conserved phenylalanine or tryptophan, this likely comes from a read error. The chain carries TRBV12-3 or TRBV12-4 and TRBJ2-7, with D perhaps matching TRBD1 (6 bases). The end of the DNA fits TRBJ2-5 better, so the J call may be wrong. CDR3 length: 15 residues. CDR3 sequence (DNA): TGTGCCAGCAGTTCTGGGACAAGAGCACAAGAGACCCAGTACTTA. Translation: CASSSGTRAQETQYL.

V is TRBV6-6 and J is TRBJ2-1; TRBD2 agrees at 14 bases. CDR3 length equals 15 residues. V lost 6 bases to trimming and J lost 9 bases; unmatched junction nucleotides: 7. Germline CDR1 MNHNY, CDR2 SVGAGI (reference sequence). The CDR3 DNA reads TGTGCCAGCAGACGGGGACTAGCGGGGGAGACTGAGCAGTTCTTC. It translates to CASRRGLAGETEQFF.

The chain employs TRBV30 and TRBJ1-6; D gene unclear. Trimming pared 0 bases from V and 0 bases from J, leaving 12 bases between. Per the germline V gene, CDR1 is GTSNPN and CDR2 is SVGIG (reference sequence). The CDR3 extends over 17 amino acids. CDR3 loop: CAWSVSSGSSYNSPLHF. The DNA of the CDR3 is TGTGCCTGGAGTGTATCCTCAGGAAGCTCCTATAATTCACCCCTCCACTTT.